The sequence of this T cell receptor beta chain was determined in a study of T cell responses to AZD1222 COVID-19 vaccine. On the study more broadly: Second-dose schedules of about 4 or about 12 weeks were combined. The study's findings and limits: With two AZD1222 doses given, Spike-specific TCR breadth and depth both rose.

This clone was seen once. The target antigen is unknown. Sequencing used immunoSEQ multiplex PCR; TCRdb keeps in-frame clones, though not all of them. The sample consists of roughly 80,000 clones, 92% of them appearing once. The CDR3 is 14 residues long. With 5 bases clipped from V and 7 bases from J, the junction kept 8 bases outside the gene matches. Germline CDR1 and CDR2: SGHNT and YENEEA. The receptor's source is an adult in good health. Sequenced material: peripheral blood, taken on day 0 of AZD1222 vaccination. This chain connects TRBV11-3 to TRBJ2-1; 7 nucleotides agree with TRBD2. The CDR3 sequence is CASSQSGLNNEQFF. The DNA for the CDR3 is TGTGCCAGCAGCCAATCGGGACTAAATAATGAGCAGTTCTTC.